This is a list of T cell receptor beta chains from one sample in a study of T cell changes during pregnancy in multiple sclerosis. Using immunoSEQ multiplex PCR, the repertoire was profiled, and TCRdb retains in-frame clones only, with some absent. This sample carries about 93,000 clones, almost 95% of them seen once, and the ten largest clones take approximately 2.2%. The sample consisted of peripheral blood, taken after pregnancy. Every receptor here comes from a female donor with multiple sclerosis, enrolled in a pregnancy study. Each CDR3 is given with its conserved first and last residue. D genes are given only for firm matches. Clone size is given for some rows only: seen once, a few or many times, or a class if the clone is expanded.

-	-	TRBV14	TRBJ1-1	CASSQRGSANTEAFF	TGTGCCAGCAGCCAGAGGGGGAGTGCGAACACTGAAGCTTTCTTT
-	TRBD1	TRBV4-3	TRBJ1-2	CASSRQGAQGYGYTF	TGCGCCAGCAGTCGACAGGGGGCGCAGGGCTATGGCTACACCTTC
-	TRBD2	TRBV4-2	TRBJ2-7	CASRPLAGTSYEQYF	TGTGCCAGCAGACCCCTAGCGGGTACCTCCTACGAGCAGTACTTC
-	-	TRBV7-7	TRBJ2-7	CASSPLRQRIAYEQYF	TGTGCCAGCAGCCCGTTGCGACAAAGGATAGCCTACGAGCAGTACTTC
-	-	TRBV27	TRBJ1-2	CASSDPGYGYTF	TGTGCCAGCAGTGATCCGGGCTATGGCTACACCTTC
once	-	TRBV5-1	TRBJ1-1	CASSLPGILNTEAFF	TGCGCCAGCTCCCTCCCCGGGATTCTTAACACTGAAGCTTTCTTT
-	-	TRBV2	TRBJ1-1	CASSELGLMNTEAFF	TGTGCCAGCAGTGAGCTGGGCCTTATGAACACTGAAGCTTTCTTT
-	-	TRBV27	TRBJ2-7	CASSLGAYYEQYF	TGTGCCAGCAGTTTAGGGGCCTACTACGAGCAGTACTTC
-	TRBD1	TRBV23-1	TRBJ1-3	CASSPTGDGNTIYF	TGCGCCAGCAGTCCTACAGGGGACGGAAACACCATATATTTT
-	TRBD1	TRBV5-1	TRBJ1-6	CASSAGQGNRALHF	TGCGCCAGCAGCGCGGGACAGGGGAATCGGGCCCTCCACTTT
-	-	TRBV6-5	TRBJ1-2	CASSYSFEGDVGTF	TGTGCCAGCAGTTACTCGTTTGAGGGGGACGTTGGCACCTTC
many	TRBD1	TRBV2	TRBJ1-5	CASSAGQADNQPQHF	TGTGCCAGCAGTGCCGGACAGGCTGACAATCAGCCCCAGCATTTT
-	TRBD1	TRBV6-1	TRBJ1-2	CASSETQSTGGGYGYTF	TGTGCCAGCAGTGAAACGCAATCGACAGGGGGCGGCTATGGCTACACCTTC
-	-	TRBV6-5	TRBJ2-3	CASSYWGTPTDTQYF	TGTGCCAGCAGTTACTGGGGGACACCCACAGATACGCAGTATTTT
-	-	TRBV7-3	TRBJ1-3	CASSPQGSGNTIYF	TGTGCCAGCAGCCCGCAGGGCTCTGGAAACACCATATATTTT
-	TRBD2	TRBV5-4	TRBJ2-1	CASSLPGGKDEQFF	TGTGCCAGCAGCTTGCCGGGAGGGAAGGATGAGCAGTTCTTC
-	-	TRBV6-1	TRBJ2-3	CASSGMAASTDTQYF	TGTGCCAGCAGCGGGATGGCGGCGAGCACAGATACGCAGTATTTT
-	TRBD2	TRBV5-1	TRBJ2-1	CASSLAGTSGEFSYNEQFF	TGCGCCAGCAGCTTGGCCGGGACTAGCGGGGAGTTTTCCTACAATGAGCAGTTCTTC
-	TRBD2	TRBV13	TRBJ2-5	CASSFTTSGGKETQYF	TGTGCCAGCAGCTTTACGACTAGCGGGGGGAAAGAGACCCAGTACTTC
few	-	TRBV30	TRBJ1-1	CAWKRAAYEAFF	TGTGCCTGGAAGCGGGCAGCATATGAAGCTTTCTTT
-	TRBD2	TRBV11-3	TRBJ2-2	CASSPGGRNTGELFF	TGTGCCAGCAGCCCGGGAGGGCGGAACACCGGGGAGCTGTTTTTT
-	-	TRBV30	TRBJ2-1	CAWSVRDMPSSYNEQFF	TGTGCCTGGAGTGTACGGGACATGCCAAGCTCCTACAATGAGCAGTTCTTC
-	TRBD1	TRBV30	TRBJ1-5	CAWSVTGEENQPQHF	TGTGCCTGGAGTGTCACAGGGGAGGAAAATCAGCCCCAGCATTTT
-	TRBD1	TRBV5-1	TRBJ1-1	CASSPTGGFANTEAFF	TGCGCCAGCAGCCCGACAGGGGGTTTTGCGAACACTGAAGCTTTCTTT
-	TRBD1	TRBV6-5	TRBJ2-7	CASSRGTGGNYEQYF	TGTGCCAGCAGCCGCGGGACAGGGGGTAACTACGAGCAGTACTTC
few	-	TRBV5-1	TRBJ1-6	CASSSSTDLSSPLHF	TGCGCCAGCAGCTCGTCGACAGATCTCAGTTCACCCCTCCACTTT
-	-	TRBV7-9	TRBJ2-7	CASSPNSREQYF	TGTGCCAGCAGCCCGAACAGCCGGGAGCAGTACTTC
once	TRBD1	TRBV7-9	TRBJ1-1	CASSLGQGRYTEAFF	TGTGCCAGCAGCTTAGGACAGGGCAGGTATACTGAAGCTTTCTTT